This T cell receptor (beta chain) was retrieved from a study of blood T cell repertoires in COVID-19. Study details: The samples span acute and convalescent COVID-19 from the United States, Italy and Spain. PBMCs, B-cell-depleted T cells, or T cells were the source of the cDNA or gDNA that made up the material.

Source study methods: Quantification of nucleated cells was approximated via reference gene primer amplification. The method was immunoSEQ multiplex PCR; TCRdb's version includes in-frame clones alone and lacks a portion of them. V, J and clone size are taken as reported in that table, and D and trimming were inferred from the DNA itself. The table has approximately 300,000 clones, roughly 86% seen once. Those enrolled in Seattle joined during active infection and were followed longitudinally afterward. CDR3 length: 16 amino acids. V shed 5 bases and J 3 bases; nucleotides not matched to a gene: 10. Germline V gene sequence: CDR1 LNHDA, CDR2 SQIVND (reference sequence). The table lists this clone with a count of one.

The specimen sequenced was peripheral blood. The V and J genes are TRBV19 and TRBJ1-5; the match to TRBD1 covers 7 bases. The TCR originated in a woman aged 25 to 39 with COVID-19, enrolled during active disease. The CDR3 DNA sequence: TGTGCCAGTAGTTGGGCAAGACAGGGCCTCAATCAGCCCCAGCATTTT. This encodes CASSWARQGLNQPQHF.